This T cell receptor (beta chain) emerged from a study of blood T cells in healthy people across ages. Isolated per sample were at least 6 million PBMCs. Germline assignment: CDR1 KGHDR and CDR2 SFDVKD. CDR3 size: 14 residues. Deletions cut 7 bases from V and 1 base from J, with 9 bases between. Next came a second PCR, run for roughly 6 to 11 cycles, which used a sample-barcoded 5' primer along with a J-beta primer mix. MiXCR, run by TCRdb on the 5' RACE reads, gives a single entry per CDR3 protein. The data show 1 million or so distinct CDR3 sequences, 45% seen once. The origin of this receptor is a woman aged 55-70 years in good health. Source material: blood. This chain uses TRBV24-1 with TRBJ2-2; D is ambiguous. The CDR3 DNA sequence: TGTGCCACCAGCACCAACCAGAACACCGGGGAGCTGTTTTTT. It is translated as CATSTNQNTGELFF.